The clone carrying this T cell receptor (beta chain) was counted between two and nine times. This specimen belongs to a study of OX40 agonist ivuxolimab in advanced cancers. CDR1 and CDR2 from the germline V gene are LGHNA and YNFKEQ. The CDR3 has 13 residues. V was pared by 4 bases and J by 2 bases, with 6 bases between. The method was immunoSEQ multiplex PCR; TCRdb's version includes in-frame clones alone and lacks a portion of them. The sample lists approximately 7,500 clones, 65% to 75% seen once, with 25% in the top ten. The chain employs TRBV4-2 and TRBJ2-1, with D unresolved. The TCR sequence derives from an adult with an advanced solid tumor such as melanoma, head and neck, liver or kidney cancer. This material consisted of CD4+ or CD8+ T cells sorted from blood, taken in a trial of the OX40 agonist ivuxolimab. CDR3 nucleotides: TGTGCCAGCAGCCTAGGGACCTACAATGAGCAGTTCTTC. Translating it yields CASSLGTYNEQFF.